The clone carrying this T cell receptor beta chain appeared many times. A read error may account for a junction end that differs from germline. These data originate in a study of blood T cells in healthy people across ages. Study at large: Per two T cells, about one barcoded beta molecule was captured through template switching.

The authors ran a second PCR of 7 to 11 cycles using a sample-barcoded 5' primer and a J-beta primer mix. Each cDNA molecule was tagged by a template-switch adaptor with 12 random nucleotides. Each CDR3 protein is one row after TCRdb ran MiXCR on the 5' RACE reads. The repertoire holds some 900,000 distinct CDR3 sequences, with about 48% as singletons. Germline V CDR1 and CDR2: LGHNA, YSLEER. The length of the CDR3 is 15 residues. The chain is built from TRBV4-3 and TRBJ2-5; TRBD2 matches 10 bases. The TCR was taken from a man between 25 and 39 years old in good health. Sample: blood. CDR3 sequence: CASSQERGGQETQYF. The CDR3 nucleotides read TGTGCCAGCAGCCAAGAGCGGGGGGGCCAAGAGACCCAGTACTTC.